The rows below give T cell receptor beta chains drawn from one sample of a study of cytomegalovirus exposure and HLA in healthy donors. TCRdb keeps only in-frame clones here, not all; method: immunoSEQ multiplex PCR. Of about 190,000 clones listed, approximately 82% are singletons. Sequenced sample: PBMCs. The receptors stem from a woman aged 45-65 years in good health and CMV-seropositive. Both conserved end residues are part of each CDR3. A D gene is named only where the DNA matches it firmly. Clone size, where shown, is once, few, many, or a class for clones that have expanded.

CDR3aa | CDR3nt | j_gene | d_gene | abundance | v_gene
CASSVEGVQGSDTGELFF | TGTGCCAGCAGCGTAGAGGGTGTTCAGGGGTCCGACACCGGGGAGCTGTTTTTT | TRBJ2-2 | - | once | TRBV9
CASSYSGTTNEQYF | TGTGCCAGCAGTTACTCGGGGACTACCAACGAGCAGTACTTC | TRBJ2-7 | TRBD2 | once | TRBV6-5
CASSIGTGGGNEQFF | TGTGCCAGTAGTATAGGGACAGGGGGAGGTAATGAGCAGTTCTTC | TRBJ2-1 | TRBD1 | - | TRBV19
CSVGGGRLSAPNYGYTF | TGCAGCGTTGGAGGTGGAAGGCTCTCCGCACCTAACTATGGCTACACCTTC | TRBJ1-2 | - | - | TRBV29-1
CASSEEGNQPQHF | TGTGCCAGCAGCGAGGAGGGGAATCAGCCCCAGCATTTT | TRBJ1-5 | - | - | TRBV9
CASHEVAGGSDTQYF | TGCGCCAGCCACGAGGTAGCGGGGGGGTCAGATACGCAGTATTTT | TRBJ2-3 | TRBD2 | - | TRBV5-1
CASSLKSGGALQYF | TGTGCCAGCAGCTTAAAGAGCGGGGGGGCGCTACAGTACTTC | TRBJ2-7 | TRBD2 | - | TRBV7-2
CASRAKGPGLGTDTQYF | TGTGCCAGCAGAGCAAAAGGACCGGGACTAGGCACAGATACGCAGTATTTT | TRBJ2-3 | TRBD2 | - | TRBV27
CASSHYGTNTGELFF | TGCGCCAGCAGCCATTACGGGACGAACACCGGGGAGCTGTTTTTT | TRBJ2-2 | - | - | TRBV4-1
CASSTDRGNGYTF | TGTGCCAGTAGTACAGACAGGGGCAATGGCTACACCTTC | TRBJ1-2 | TRBD1 | - | TRBV19
CASSWGQISYEQYF | TGTGCCAGCAGCTGGGGGCAGATCTCCTACGAGCAGTACTTC | TRBJ2-7 | - | - | TRBV5-5
CAISQGQGLAYEQYF | TGTGCCATCAGTCAGGGACAGGGGCTGGCCTACGAGCAGTACTTC | TRBJ2-7 | TRBD1 | - | TRBV10-3
CASRQAQGGYTF | TGTGCCAGCAGACAAGCTCAGGGAGGCTACACCTTC | TRBJ1-2 | - | - | TRBV14
CASSLGPGNTGNTIYF | TGTGCCAGCAGCTTAGGACCCGGGAATACTGGAAACACCATATATTTT | TRBJ1-3 | - | - | TRBV7-2
CASRRTGEGNSPLHF | TGTGCCAGCAGGCGGACAGGGGAAGGTAATTCACCCCTCCACTTT | TRBJ1-6 | TRBD1 | few | TRBV6-6
CASSLYGGASYEQYF | TGTGCCAGCAGCTTATACGGAGGGGCCTCCTACGAGCAGTACTTC | TRBJ2-7 | - | - | TRBV7-8
CASSLGVVLNTIYF | TGTGCCAGCAGCTTGGGAGTGGTCCTTAACACCATATATTTT | TRBJ1-3 | - | few | TRBV5-6
CASSNYRGGTGELFF | TGTGCCAGCAGCAACTACAGGGGTGGCACCGGGGAGCTGTTTTTT | TRBJ2-2 | TRBD1 | - | TRBV7-2
CAWDSQIAGAYEQYF | TGTGCCTGGGATTCACAAATTGCGGGCGCCTACGAGCAGTACTTC | TRBJ2-7 | - | - | TRBV30
CASLGTGNSPLHF | TGTGCCAGTCTCGGGACAGGTAATTCACCCCTCCACTTT | TRBJ1-6 | TRBD1 | - | TRBV19
CASSPNDRDGYTF | TGTGCCAGCTCACCTAACGACAGGGATGGCTACACCTTC | TRBJ1-2 | TRBD1 | - | TRBV18
CASSPAGNGYTF | TGCGCCAGCAGCCCCGCAGGCAATGGCTACACCTTC | TRBJ1-2 | - | - | TRBV5-1
CASSSGQIYGYTF | TGTGCCAGCAGCTCGGGACAAATATATGGCTACACCTTC | TRBJ1-2 | - | once | TRBV5-4
CSVAGGQETQYF | TGCAGCGTTGCAGGGGGGCAGGAGACCCAGTACTTC | TRBJ2-5 | - | - | TRBV29-1
CASSLQQVGQRSYEQYF | TGTGCCAGCAGCCTCCAACAAGTTGGACAGAGGTCGTACGAGCAGTACTTC | TRBJ2-7 | - | - | TRBV11-1
CASSPAGDYGYTF | TGTGCCAGCTCACCGGCGGGGGACTATGGCTACACCTTC | TRBJ1-2 | - | - | TRBV18
CASSFSGLTDTQYF | TGTGCCAGCAGCTTTAGCGGTCTCACAGATACGCAGTATTTT | TRBJ2-3 | - | - | TRBV11-3
CASSLKAQAAGGNTIYF | TGTGCCAGCAGCTTAAAAGCACAGGCCGCGGGGGGAAACACCATATATTTT | TRBJ1-3 | - | - | TRBV7-6
CASRTGEGSYNEQFF | TGTGCCAGCCGAACGGGGGAAGGGTCCTACAATGAGCAGTTCTTC | TRBJ2-1 | - | - | TRBV6-6
CASSWEGVEAFF | TGTGCCAGCAGCTGGGAGGGGGTTGAAGCTTTCTTT | TRBJ1-1 | - | - | TRBV7-2
CASSLSQVYNEQFF | TGCGCCAGCAGCTTGAGTCAGGTCTACAATGAGCAGTTCTTC | TRBJ2-1 | - | - | TRBV5-1
CASSSGLVSNEQFF | TGTGCCAGCAGCTCGGGACTAGTCTCCAATGAGCAGTTCTTC | TRBJ2-1 | TRBD2 | - | TRBV7-7
CASSDPGQLNEKLFF | TGTGCCAGCAGTGATCCGGGACAGTTAAATGAAAAACTGTTTTTT | TRBJ1-4 | TRBD1 | - | TRBV6-1
CASSDLAGEKGGQFF | TGTGCCAGCAGTGACCTAGCGGGGGAAAAAGGGGGGCAGTTCTTC | TRBJ2-1 | TRBD2 | - | TRBV6-4
CASSDGRGYTYEQYF | TGTGCCAGCAGTGATGGCAGGGGGTATACCTACGAGCAGTACTTC | TRBJ2-7 | TRBD1 | - | TRBV2
CASSWAGDYEQYF | TGCGCCAGCAGCTGGGCAGGGGACTACGAGCAGTACTTC | TRBJ2-7 | - | - | TRBV5-1
CASSVTPGQGARGYTF | TGTGCCAGCAGCGTAACCCCGGGACAGGGGGCGCGGGGCTACACCTTC | TRBJ1-2 | TRBD1 | - | TRBV9
CASSLALDRDSYEQYF | TGCGCCAGCAGCTTGGCCTTGGACAGGGATAGCTACGAGCAGTACTTC | TRBJ2-7 | TRBD1 | - | TRBV5-1
CASSETGTGLREQYF | TGTGCCAGCAGCGAGACCGGGACAGGGCTACGCGAGCAGTACTTC | TRBJ2-7 | TRBD1 | - | TRBV7-8
CATSRGGGRVYEQYF | TGTGCCACCAGCAGAGGCGGGGGCAGGGTCTACGAGCAGTACTTC | TRBJ2-7 | - | - | TRBV15
CASGQGRETQYF | TGTGCCAGTGGACAGGGTCGGGAGACCCAGTACTTC | TRBJ2-5 | TRBD1 | once | TRBV19
CASSPPGGHGYTF | TGTGCCAGCAGCCCCCCGGGGGGTCATGGCTACACCTTC | TRBJ1-2 | - | - | TRBV6-5
CASSLRSSGGSLAYNEQFF | TGTGCCAGCAGCTTACGGTCTAGCGGGGGCTCACTGGCCTACAATGAGCAGTTCTTC | TRBJ2-1 | TRBD2 | few | TRBV7-2
CAWSEGSGEKLFF | TGTGCCTGGAGTGAGGGAAGCGGTGAAAAACTGTTTTTT | TRBJ1-4 | - | - | TRBV30
CASSGTKEVIQLINQPQHF | TGTGCCAGCAGCGGAACCAAGGAGGTGATACAGCTTATCAATCAGCCCCAGCATTTT | TRBJ1-5 | - | - | TRBV5-8
CASSEGTPFSYEQYF | TGTGCCAGCAGCGAAGGGACACCTTTTTCCTACGAGCAGTACTTC | TRBJ2-7 | - | - | TRBV6-1
CASRPSGNYGYTF | TGTGCCAGTAGACCGAGCGGAAACTATGGCTACACCTTC | TRBJ1-2 | - | once | TRBV19
CASSVPQHGYTF | TGTGCCAGCAGCGTGCCACAGCATGGCTACACCTTC | TRBJ1-2 | - | - | TRBV9
CASSQDEEETQYF | TGTGCCAGCAGCCAAGATGAAGAGGAGACCCAGTACTTC | TRBJ2-5 | - | - | TRBV4-2
CASSYDNIPGELFF | TGTGCCAGCAGTTACGACAATATACCCGGGGAGCTGTTTTTT | TRBJ2-2 | - | - | TRBV6-5
CASSEKRGSNNEQFF | TGTGCCAGCAGTGAAAAGCGGGGGTCCAACAATGAGCAGTTCTTC | TRBJ2-1 | TRBD2 | - | TRBV2
CASSLLPGVYNEQFF | TGTGCCAGCAGTTTACTGCCAGGGGTTTACAATGAGCAGTTCTTC | TRBJ2-1 | - | - | TRBV27